This is a list of T cell receptor beta chains from one sample in a study of CD4 T cells in relation to SARS-CoV-2 and coronaviruses. The data were produced by immunoSEQ multiplex PCR, yet TCRdb's version contains in-frame clones alone and is incomplete. The sample includes tens of thousands of clones, 70% to 80% of them seen just once. No cognate antigen is known for these TCRs. The sample comprised memory CD4+ T cells from PBMCs, cultured in vitro. The receptors were gathered from an adult with COVID-19. The CDR3 runs from the conserved cysteine through the conserved F or W. Each record gives: D gene, J gene, V gene, clone size, CDR3 DNA, CDR3 protein. The D gene is left open where the match is weak. Clone size appears in some rows only: once, few, many, or a class for an expanded clone.

D gene: NA; J gene: TRBJ2-7; V gene: TRBV2; clone size: NA; CDR3 DNA: TGTGCCAGCAGTGCCGGGACACCGTGGGACTACGAGCAGTACTTC; CDR3 protein: CASSAGTPWDYEQYF
D gene: NA; J gene: TRBJ2-1; V gene: TRBV6-6; clone size: NA; CDR3 DNA: TGTGCCAGCAGGCCTTGGGGCCCGGTCAATGAGCAGTTCTTC; CDR3 protein: CASRPWGPVNEQFF
D gene: NA; J gene: TRBJ2-5; V gene: TRBV10-1; clone size: NA; CDR3 DNA: TGCGCCAGCAGCCCCCGTGGAGGGGATCAAGAGACCCAGTACTTC; CDR3 protein: CASSPRGGDQETQYF
D gene: NA; J gene: TRBJ2-1; V gene: TRBV5-3; clone size: few; CDR3 DNA: TGTGCCAGAAGCTGGGGCCCGCGGTGTGAGCAGTTCTTC; CDR3 protein: CARSWGPRCEQFF
D gene: NA; J gene: TRBJ2-1; V gene: TRBV6-1; clone size: NA; CDR3 DNA: TGTGCCAGCAGTGAATTCTGGGTTGGAGGGGGTGAGCAGTTCTTC; CDR3 protein: CASSEFWVGGGEQFF
D gene: TRBD1; J gene: TRBJ2-2; V gene: TRBV5-4; clone size: NA; CDR3 DNA: TGTGCCAGCAGCCGAAAGGGACAGCCAAACACCGGGGAGCTGTTTTTT; CDR3 protein: CASSRKGQPNTGELFF
D gene: NA; J gene: TRBJ1-2; V gene: TRBV2; clone size: NA; CDR3 DNA: TGTGCCAGCAGTGAGTGGCCCCCCCAGACTGGTGGCTACACCTTC; CDR3 protein: CASSEWPPQTGGYTF
D gene: NA; J gene: TRBJ2-5; V gene: TRBV5-1; clone size: NA; CDR3 DNA: TGCGCCAGCACCCGAGGTGGGAGTCTCCAAGAGACCCAGTACTTC; CDR3 protein: CASTRGGSLQETQYF
D gene: TRBD2; J gene: TRBJ2-3; V gene: TRBV28; clone size: NA; CDR3 DNA: TGTGCCAGCACACCGGGCGGGAGGTTGGGCACAGATACGCAGTATTTT; CDR3 protein: CASTPGGRLGTDTQYF
D gene: NA; J gene: TRBJ1-5; V gene: TRBV3-1/TRBV3-2; clone size: few; CDR3 DNA: TGTGCCAGCAGCCAAGCAGGCTTCAATCAGCCCCAGCATTTT; CDR3 protein: CASSQAGFNQPQHF
D gene: TRBD2; J gene: TRBJ2-1; V gene: TRBV10-1; clone size: NA; CDR3 DNA: TGCGCCAGCAGTGAGTGGGAGGGCCAGGGTCTTCCTCCCTACAATGAGCAGTTCTTC; CDR3 protein: CASSEWEGQGLPPYNEQFF
D gene: TRBD2; J gene: TRBJ2-5; V gene: TRBV5-1; clone size: NA; CDR3 DNA: TGCGCCAGCAGCTCTGGACTAGCGGGAGCGGGGACCCAGTACTTC; CDR3 protein: CASSSGLAGAGTQYF
D gene: NA; J gene: TRBJ2-3; V gene: TRBV4-2; clone size: NA; CDR3 DNA: TGTGCCAGCAGCCCCGCGGGGATATACACAGATACGCAGTATTTT; CDR3 protein: CASSPAGIYTDTQYF
D gene: TRBD2; J gene: TRBJ2-3; V gene: TRBV9; clone size: NA; CDR3 DNA: TGTGCCAGCAGCGTAGCGACTAGCGGGAAGGTGGCTGATACGCAGTATTTT; CDR3 protein: CASSVATSGKVADTQYF
D gene: NA; J gene: TRBJ2-3; V gene: TRBV7-8; clone size: NA; CDR3 DNA: TGTGCCAGCGGGAGTGCAGATACGCAGTATTTT; CDR3 protein: CASGSADTQYF
D gene: NA; J gene: TRBJ2-5; V gene: TRBV5-1; clone size: NA; CDR3 DNA: TGCGCCAGCAGCTTGGCTGCGCTTCGAGAGACCCAGTACTTC; CDR3 protein: CASSLAALRETQYF
D gene: TRBD2; J gene: TRBJ2-3; V gene: TRBV30; clone size: once; CDR3 DNA: TGTGCCTGGAGTGGGGGACTAGCGGAGACCACAGATACGCAGTATTTT; CDR3 protein: CAWSGGLAETTDTQYF
D gene: NA; J gene: TRBJ1-2; V gene: TRBV14; clone size: NA; CDR3 DNA: TGTGCCAGCAGCCAGGGGGGATACCATAACTATGGCTACACCTTC; CDR3 protein: CASSQGGYHNYGYTF
D gene: NA; J gene: TRBJ1-5; V gene: TRBV9; clone size: few; CDR3 DNA: TGTGCCAGCAGCGCGACGGGACGTGATCAGCCCCAGCATTTT; CDR3 protein: CASSATGRDQPQHF
D gene: NA; J gene: TRBJ2-7; V gene: TRBV7-9; clone size: few; CDR3 DNA: TGTGCCAGCAGCCCAGCAGGCGGGCGCTACGAGCAGTACTTC; CDR3 protein: CASSPAGGRYEQYF
D gene: TRBD1; J gene: TRBJ1-6; V gene: TRBV30; clone size: NA; CDR3 DNA: TGTGCCTACTGGGACAGGGCACGGCTCAGCTCCTATAATTCACCCCTCCACTTT; CDR3 protein: CAYWDRARLSSYNSPLHF
D gene: TRBD1; J gene: TRBJ2-3; V gene: TRBV12-3/TRBV12-4; clone size: once; CDR3 DNA: TGTGCCAGCAGGGGGACAGGGGCAGATACGCAGTATTTT; CDR3 protein: CASRGTGADTQYF
D gene: TRBD1; J gene: TRBJ1-1; V gene: TRBV4-1; clone size: NA; CDR3 DNA: TGCGCCAGCAGCCAAGGTGGACAGGGGTACACTGAAGCTTTCTTT; CDR3 protein: CASSQGGQGYTEAFF
D gene: NA; J gene: TRBJ2-1; V gene: TRBV9; clone size: NA; CDR3 DNA: TGTGCCAGCAGCGTAGGGCTAGCGAGCTACAATGAGCAGTTCTTC; CDR3 protein: CASSVGLASYNEQFF
D gene: NA; J gene: TRBJ1-5; V gene: TRBV27; clone size: NA; CDR3 DNA: TGTGCCAGCAGTGGAGAACCCTATTTGAATCAGCCCCAGCATTTT; CDR3 protein: CASSGEPYLNQPQHF
D gene: NA; J gene: TRBJ1-2; V gene: TRBV6-1; clone size: few; CDR3 DNA: TGTGCCAGCAGTGACCCCTGGGCCATCTATGGCTACACCTTC; CDR3 protein: CASSDPWAIYGYTF
D gene: TRBD1; J gene: TRBJ2-3; V gene: TRBV5-3; clone size: NA; CDR3 DNA: TGTGCCAGAAGACACCGTCCGGGACAGGGGACAGATACGCAGTATTTT; CDR3 protein: CARRHRPGQGTDTQYF
D gene: NA; J gene: TRBJ1-1; V gene: TRBV11-1; clone size: NA; CDR3 DNA: TGTGCCAGCAGCCACGACAGGACGAACACTGAAGCTTTCTTT; CDR3 protein: CASSHDRTNTEAFF
D gene: NA; J gene: TRBJ1-3; V gene: TRBV7-9; clone size: few; CDR3 DNA: TGTGCCAGCAGCCCGGCCCCTGCACGCGGAAACACCATATATTTT; CDR3 protein: CASSPAPARGNTIYF
D gene: NA; J gene: TRBJ1-2; V gene: TRBV2; clone size: NA; CDR3 DNA: TGTGCCAGCAGTGTTGCTAACTATGGCTACACCTTC; CDR3 protein: CASSVANYGYTF
D gene: NA; J gene: TRBJ2-1; V gene: TRBV27; clone size: NA; CDR3 DNA: TGTGCCAGCAGTCCTTACAGGGGGGGTCAGTTCTTC; CDR3 protein: CASSPYRGGQFF
D gene: TRBD1; J gene: TRBJ1-1; V gene: TRBV29-1; clone size: NA; CDR3 DNA: TGCAGCGTTAGGACAGGGCCGAACACTGAAGCTTTCTTT; CDR3 protein: CSVRTGPNTEAFF
D gene: NA; J gene: TRBJ1-4; V gene: TRBV28; clone size: NA; CDR3 DNA: TGTGCCAGCAGGCCCGTGAACCATGAAAAACTGTTTTTT; CDR3 protein: CASRPVNHEKLFF
D gene: NA; J gene: TRBJ2-1; V gene: TRBV11-3; clone size: NA; CDR3 DNA: TGTGCCAGCAGCTGGGGACGAACTTCCTACAATGAGCAGTTCTTC; CDR3 protein: CASSWGRTSYNEQFF
D gene: TRBD2; J gene: TRBJ2-7; V gene: TRBV24-1; clone size: NA; CDR3 DNA: TGTGCCACCAGTGATTCGACTAGCGGGAGAACCTACGAGCAGTACTTC; CDR3 protein: CATSDSTSGRTYEQYF
D gene: NA; J gene: TRBJ2-5; V gene: TRBV12-3/TRBV12-4; clone size: NA; CDR3 DNA: TGTGCCAGCAGTTTAATTGGGGAGACCCAGTACTTC; CDR3 protein: CASSLIGETQYF
D gene: NA; J gene: TRBJ1-1; V gene: TRBV29-1; clone size: NA; CDR3 DNA: TGCAGCGTTGATGCGCAGGGTAGAACTGAAGCTTTCTTT; CDR3 protein: CSVDAQGRTEAFF
D gene: NA; J gene: TRBJ1-6; V gene: TRBV6-5; clone size: NA; CDR3 DNA: TGTGCCAGCAGTTTCTCCCTGTTCCCTTTTAATTCACCCCTCCACTTT; CDR3 protein: CASSFSLFPFNSPLHF
D gene: NA; J gene: TRBJ2-2; V gene: TRBV15; clone size: NA; CDR3 DNA: TGTGCCACCGGGACTGCCCACGGGGAGCTGTTTTTT; CDR3 protein: CATGTAHGELFF
D gene: NA; J gene: TRBJ1-3; V gene: TRBV7-9; clone size: NA; CDR3 DNA: TGTGCCAGCAGCTTAGTGTCCGAATTTAGAGGAAACACCATATATTTT; CDR3 protein: CASSLVSEFRGNTIYF
D gene: TRBD1; J gene: TRBJ1-1; V gene: TRBV5-1; clone size: NA; CDR3 DNA: TGCGCCAGCAGCTTAGGTCAGGGACAGGGTTACGAAGCTTTCTTT; CDR3 protein: CASSLGQGQGYEAFF